The subject of this entry is one TCR beta chain. Its antigen remains unidentified. Only in-frame clones appear in the TCRdb table, and some are missing; sequencing was by immunoSEQ multiplex PCR. The sample contains more than 85,000 clones, approximately 90% of which appear only once. The sample is drawn from a study of siplizumab effects on memory and regulatory T cells. Regarding the study as a whole: Proliferating Tregs' suppressive function in siplizumab cultures went unconfirmed. The Treg-derived share of mappable alloreactive CD4+ clones averaged about 74% with siplizumab and 26.9% in controls. Sequences below about 10^-5 frequency were poorly captured. As a result, only a minor fraction of alloreactive clones mapped to unstimulated subsets. The naive T cell population seemed more diverse than memory cells and seemed a major contributor to the alloresponse.

Deletions cut 0 bases from V and 5 bases from J, with 8 bases between. Germline CDR1 is SGHRS and CDR2 is YFSETQ. The CDR3 runs 13 residues. This clonotype was sampled from a human donor in good health. The chain carries TRBV5-1 and TRBJ2-5, with D maybe TRBD1 (6 bases). The sequenced material came from Tregs sorted from blood. The CDR3 region is CASSLGQDETQYF. The CDR3 nucleotides read TGCGCCAGCAGCTTGGGACAGGACGAGACCCAGTACTTC.